A single sample gave rise to the 14 T cell receptor beta chains below, sequenced in a study of blood T cell repertoires in COVID-19. The data were produced by immunoSEQ multiplex PCR, yet TCRdb's version contains in-frame clones alone and is incomplete. The top ten hold approximately 12% of the sample, which has around 82,000 clones, approximately 90% seen once. The source material was peripheral blood. These receptors came from a man aged 65 to 85 with active or convalescent COVID-19.

This chain links TRBV15 with TRBJ2-7, with D perhaps TRBD2 (6 bases). The CDR3 spans 13 residues. In germline, CDR1 is LNHNV, CDR2 YYDKDF (reference sequence). Trimming left V 0 bases short and J 7 bases short, with 10 bases between. CDR3 bases: TGTGCCACCAGCAGAGATGAAGGGAGGGAGCAGTACTTC. It is translated as CATSRDEGREQYF.

V gene TRBV28 combines with J gene TRBJ2-2, with D tentatively TRBD1 (6 bases). Germline CDR1 is MDHEN and CDR2 is SYDVKM. V was pared by 6 bases and J by 1 base, with 12 bases between. CDR3 length equals 15 residues. Here the CDR3 reads CASSPSGQNTGELFF. CDR3 DNA sequence: TGTGCCAGCAGCCCATCGGGACAGAACACCGGGGAGCTGTTTTTT.

The CDR3 DNA reads as TGTGCCAGTAGTAGCTCGGCTAGCGGGCAGACCCAGTACTTC. It translates to CASSSSASGQTQYF. The gene calls are TRBV19 and TRBJ2-5; 8 bases align to TRBD2. V lost 4 bases, J lost 6 bases, and 7 bases stayed unmatched. Germline values: CDR1 LNHDA, CDR2 SQIVND (reference sequence). This CDR3 has 14 amino acids.

V and J are TRBV5-4 and TRBJ1-1; no clear D. Germline CDR1 SGHNT, CDR2 YYREEE (reference sequence). CDR3 length equals 16 residues. V was shortened by 0 bases and J by 0 bases, with 12 bases between the two germline ends. CDR3 sequence (DNA): TGTGCCAGCAGCTTGGAAGGCGCCAGGCTGAACACTGAAGCTTTCTTT. Translating gives CASSLEGARLNTEAFF.

This clone occurred once. The V call is TRBV5-6, the J call TRBJ1-1; D is uncertain. Germline CDR1 SGHDT, CDR2 YYEEEE. The V gene lost 2 bases and the J gene lost 0 bases, with 8 bases spanning the gap. CDR3 length: 14 residues. CDR3 sequence reads: CASSFWSVNTEAFF. The CDR3 DNA reads TGTGCCAGCAGCTTTTGGTCAGTGAACACTGAAGCTTTCTTT.

The sample holds one count of this clone. One end of the junction fails to match germline, which may point to a read error. The chain uses TRBV5-1 and TRBJ1-5; a weak D match, TRBD1 (5 bases). Germline loops: CDR1 SGHRS, CDR2 YFSETQ. The CDR3 extends over 15 amino acids. CDR3 sequence: CASSLEGNSNQPQHF. The DNA for the CDR3 is TGCGCCAGCAGTTTGGAGGGGAATAGCAATCAGCCCCAGCATTTT.

The rearrangement joins TRBV19 to TRBJ2-1; D remains unclear. The germline V gene has CDR1 LNHDA and CDR2 SQIVND (reference sequence). The CDR3 loop spans 14 amino acids. Trimming took off 5 bases at V and 0 bases at J, with 8 bases between the two ends. This CDR3 reads CASSVPRSYNEQFF. The CDR3 coding sequence is TGTGCCAGTAGTGTCCCGCGCTCCTACAATGAGCAGTTCTTC.

The V gene is TRBV13, the J gene TRBJ2-7; 7 bases map to TRBD1. The CDR3 length is 17 residues. Germline CDR1 reads PRHDT; CDR2 reads FYEKMQ (reference sequence). J lost 12 bases, V lost 0 bases, and 20 bases had no gene match. The CDR3, as DNA: TGTGCCAGCAGCTTAGGCCTCCGGGACAGCATTGATGACTATCCGTACTTC. Translating it yields CASSLGLRDSIDDYPYF.

With regard to this clone: Other DNA sequences within the sample encode an identical CDR3. The gene calls are TRBV20-1 and TRBJ1-2, with 7 bases matching TRBD1. The germline gives CDR1 DFQATT, CDR2 SNEGSKA (reference sequence). After removal of 5 bases from V and 7 bases from J, the junction contained 4 bases not matched to a gene. This CDR3 is built from 11 residues. CDR3 loop: CSASNRGGYTF. For the CDR3, the DNA is TGCAGTGCTTCGAACAGGGGTGGCTACACCTTC.

This rearrangement joins TRBV30 to TRBJ1-1; tentatively, D is TRBD1 (6 bases). Between the trimmed V and J ends, which lost 0 bases and 7 bases, there was a span of 18 bases. The length of the CDR3 is 15 residues. Germline V gives CDR1 GTSNPN, CDR2 SVGIG (reference sequence). CDR3 in DNA: TGTGCCTGGAGTGTACAGGGCACCTACGGGGATGAAGCTTTCTTT. The encoded protein is CAWSVQGTYGDEAFF.

The chain has TRBV10-3 and TRBJ2-6, with 7 bases lining up with TRBD1. Germline trimming cut 9 bases from V and 3 bases from J; bases unmatched to any gene: 11. CDR1 ENHRY and CDR2 SYGVKD come from the germline V gene. The CDR3 is 16 residues long. The DNA for the CDR3 is TGTGCCATACCACAGGGGTCAGAACTTGGGGCCAACGTCCTGACTTTC. Protein: CAIPQGSELGANVLTF.

The gene calls are TRBV6-5 and TRBJ2-5, with 13 positions matching TRBD2. The CDR3 contains 15 residues. CDR1 is MNHEY, CDR2 SVGAGI, per germline. V shed 6 bases and J 5 bases; nucleotides not matched to a gene: 6. CDR3 in amino acids: CASRQLAGGRETQYF. The CDR3 nucleotides are TGTGCCAGCAGGCAACTAGCGGGGGGGCGGGAGACCCAGTACTTC.

The chain joins TRBV4-2 to TRBJ2-1, with 13 nucleotides matching TRBD2. CDR3 length: 16 residues. Trimming took 4 bases from V and 2 from J; bases not matched to a gene: 2. Germline V gives CDR1 LGHNA, CDR2 YNFKEQ. The CDR3 sequence: CASSPLAGGAYNEQFF. For the CDR3, the DNA is TGTGCCAGCAGCCCACTAGCGGGGGGGGCCTACAATGAGCAGTTCTTC.

A remark on this clone: This CDR3 is also generated by other DNA sequences in the sample. The V and J genes are TRBV29-1 and TRBJ2-3; D ambiguous. From germline, CDR1 is SQVTM and CDR2 ANQGSEA. V was shortened by 3 bases and J by 1 base, with 5 bases between the two germline ends. The length of the CDR3 is 12 residues. The CDR3 DNA sequence: TGCAGCGTTGACGGTGGCACAGATACGCAGTATTTT. This sequence encodes CSVDGGTDTQYF.